This T cell receptor beta chain was recorded in a study of shared clonotypes between healthy human individuals. Overall study: CD8 memory received one plate per donor, CD8 naive two, CD4 memory three and CD4 naive three. General observations from the study: Sharing of clonotypes among donors was expected to vary with sequencing depth. Generation probabilities were higher for clonotypes shared across all four sorted-subset donors than for unshared ones.

Repertoires were generated with immunoSEQ multiplex PCR, while TCRdb's copy carries only in-frame clones and drops some. The sample holds more than 2 million clones, approximately 95% seen once. The CDR3 consists of 15 residues. V was trimmed by 4 bases and J by 7 bases, leaving 22 bases between them. Germline V gene lookup returns CDR1 SQVTM and CDR2 ANQGSEA. Points on this clone: Its matching antigen is unknown.

The healthy adult donors were HIV-negative and reported no recent acute infections or vaccinations. Sequencing was done on a sample of naive CD4+ T cells sorted from blood. Subset here: CD45RA+ positively selected. This chain joins TRBV29-1 and TRBJ1-2; no definite D call. The sequence was obtained from a man aged 18 to 30 in good health. The CDR3 DNA reads TGCAGCGTTGGGTCTCTCGGTCGGACGGAGTCTGGCTACACCTTC. This codes for CSVGSLGRTESGYTF. Together with reference TRBV29-1 and TRBJ1-2, the CDR3 gives the full variable domain: SAVISQKPSRDICQRGTSLTIQCQVDSQVTMMFWYRQQPGQSLTLIATANQGSEATYESGFVIDKFPISRPNLTFSTLTVSNMSPEDSSIYLCSVGSLGRTESGYTFGSGTRLTVV.